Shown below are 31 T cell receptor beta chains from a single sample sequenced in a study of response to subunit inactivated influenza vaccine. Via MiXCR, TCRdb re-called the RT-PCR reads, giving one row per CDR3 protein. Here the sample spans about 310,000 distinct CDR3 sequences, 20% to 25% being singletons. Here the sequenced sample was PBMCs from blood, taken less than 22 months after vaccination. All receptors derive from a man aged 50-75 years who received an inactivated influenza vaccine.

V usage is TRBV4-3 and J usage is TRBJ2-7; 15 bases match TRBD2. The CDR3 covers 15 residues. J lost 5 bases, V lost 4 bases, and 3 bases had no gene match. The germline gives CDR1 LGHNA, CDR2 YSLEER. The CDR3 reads CASSLGLAGGHEQYF. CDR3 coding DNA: TGCGCCAGCAGCCTGGGACTAGCGGGGGGACACGAGCAGTACTTC.

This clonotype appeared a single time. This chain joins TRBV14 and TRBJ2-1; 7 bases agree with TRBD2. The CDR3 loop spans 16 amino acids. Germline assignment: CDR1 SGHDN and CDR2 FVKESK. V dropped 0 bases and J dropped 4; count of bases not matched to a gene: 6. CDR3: CASSQDAGVFYNEQFF. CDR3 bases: TGTGCCAGCAGCCAAGATGCGGGAGTGTTTTACAATGAGCAGTTCTTC.

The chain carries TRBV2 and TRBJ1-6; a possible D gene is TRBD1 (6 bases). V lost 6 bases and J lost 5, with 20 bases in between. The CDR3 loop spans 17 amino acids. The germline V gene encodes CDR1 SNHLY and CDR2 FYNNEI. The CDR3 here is CASRTGPGEGNNSPLHF. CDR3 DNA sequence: TGTGCCAGCAGAACGGGACCAGGGGAAGGCAATAATTCACCCCTCCACTTT.

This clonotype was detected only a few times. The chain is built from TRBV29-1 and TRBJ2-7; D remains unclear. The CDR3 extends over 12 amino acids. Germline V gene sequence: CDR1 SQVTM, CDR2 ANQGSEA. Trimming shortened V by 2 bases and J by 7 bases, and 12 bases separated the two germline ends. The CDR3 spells CSVERPFGEQYF. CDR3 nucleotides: TGCAGCGTTGAAAGGCCGTTTGGTGAGCAGTACTTC.

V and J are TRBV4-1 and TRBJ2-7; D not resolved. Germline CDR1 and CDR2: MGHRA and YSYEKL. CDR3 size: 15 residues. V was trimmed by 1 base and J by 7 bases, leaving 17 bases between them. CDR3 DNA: TGCGCCAGCAGCCAAGGTGGGCTCCTTCTCGGGGAGCAGTACTTC. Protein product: CASSQGGLLLGEQYF.

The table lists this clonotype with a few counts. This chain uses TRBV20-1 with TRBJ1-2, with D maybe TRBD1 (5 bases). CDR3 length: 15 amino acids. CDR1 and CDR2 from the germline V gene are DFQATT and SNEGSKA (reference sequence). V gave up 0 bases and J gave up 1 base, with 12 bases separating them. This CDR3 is CSAREGHSFNYGYTF. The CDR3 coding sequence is TGCAGTGCTAGAGAGGGGCACTCTTTTAACTATGGCTACACCTTC.

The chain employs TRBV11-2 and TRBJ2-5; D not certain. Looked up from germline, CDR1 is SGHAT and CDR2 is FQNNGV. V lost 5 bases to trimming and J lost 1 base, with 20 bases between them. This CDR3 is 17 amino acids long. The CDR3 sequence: CASSGSVLIRAQETQYF. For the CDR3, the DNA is TGTGCCAGCAGCGGATCCGTATTAATCCGGGCCCAAGAGACCCAGTACTTC.

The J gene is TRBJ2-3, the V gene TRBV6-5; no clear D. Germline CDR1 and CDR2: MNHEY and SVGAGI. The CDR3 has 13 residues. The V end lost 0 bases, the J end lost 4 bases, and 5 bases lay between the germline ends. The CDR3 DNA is TGTGCCAGCAGTTACTCCGGTGCAGATACGCAGTATTTT. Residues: CASSYSGADTQYF.

The CDR3 bases are TGTGCCAGCAGCTTTGGCAGAGTCTACGAGCAGTACTTC. It encodes CASSFGRVYEQYF. This chain connects TRBV7-2 to TRBJ2-7; D is uncertain. Trimming pared 3 bases from V and 3 bases from J, leaving 9 bases between. The CDR3 consists of 13 residues. Per germline, CDR1 SGHTA and CDR2 FQGNSA.

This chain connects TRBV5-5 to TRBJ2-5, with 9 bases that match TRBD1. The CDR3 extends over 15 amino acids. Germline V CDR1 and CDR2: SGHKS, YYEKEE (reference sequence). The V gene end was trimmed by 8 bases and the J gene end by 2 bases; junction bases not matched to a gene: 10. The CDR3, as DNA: TGTGCCAGGAGCCCCAGGACAGGGGCACAAGAGACCCAGTACTTC. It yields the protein CARSPRTGAQETQYF.

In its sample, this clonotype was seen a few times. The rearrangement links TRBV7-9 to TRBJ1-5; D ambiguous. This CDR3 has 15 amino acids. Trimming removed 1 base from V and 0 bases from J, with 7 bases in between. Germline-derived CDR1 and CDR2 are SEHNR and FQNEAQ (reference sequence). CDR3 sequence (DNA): TGTGCCAGCAGCTTAGGCGGGCATAGCAATCAGCCCCAGCATTTT. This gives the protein CASSLGGHSNQPQHF. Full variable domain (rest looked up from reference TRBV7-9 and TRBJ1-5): DTGVSQNPRHKITKRGQNVTFRCDPISEHNRLYWYRQTLGQGPEFLTYFQNEAQLEKSRLLSDRFSAERPKGSFSTLEIQRTEQGDSAMYLCASSLGGHSNQPQHFGDGTRLSIL.

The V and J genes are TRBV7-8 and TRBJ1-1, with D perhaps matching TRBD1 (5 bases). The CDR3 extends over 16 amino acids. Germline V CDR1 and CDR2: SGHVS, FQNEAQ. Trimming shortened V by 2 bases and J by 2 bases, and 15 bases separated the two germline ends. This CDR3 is CASSLMAGPLNTEAFF. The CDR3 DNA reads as TGTGCCAGCAGCTTAATGGCAGGGCCGCTTAACACTGAAGCTTTCTTT.

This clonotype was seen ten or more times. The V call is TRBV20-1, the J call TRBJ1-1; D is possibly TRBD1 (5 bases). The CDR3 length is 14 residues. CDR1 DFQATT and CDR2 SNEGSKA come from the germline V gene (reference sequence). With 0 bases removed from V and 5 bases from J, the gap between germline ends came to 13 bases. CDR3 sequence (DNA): TGCAGTGCTAGAGATCCCCAAGGGGATACTGAAGCTTTCTTT. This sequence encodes CSARDPQGDTEAFF.

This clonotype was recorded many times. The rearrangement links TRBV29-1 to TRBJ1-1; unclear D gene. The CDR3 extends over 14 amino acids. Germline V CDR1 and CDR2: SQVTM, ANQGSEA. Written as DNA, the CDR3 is TGCACCATTCGGCGGGAAGGTGGGAACACTGAAGCTTTCTTT. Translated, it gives CTIRREGGNTEAFF.

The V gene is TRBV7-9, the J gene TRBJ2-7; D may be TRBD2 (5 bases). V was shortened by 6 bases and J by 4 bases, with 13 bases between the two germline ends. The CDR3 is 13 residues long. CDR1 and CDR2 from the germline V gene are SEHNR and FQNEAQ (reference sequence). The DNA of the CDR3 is TGTGCCAGCAGACGAGGGCAAGGGTACGAGCAGTACTTC. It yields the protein CASRRGQGYEQYF.

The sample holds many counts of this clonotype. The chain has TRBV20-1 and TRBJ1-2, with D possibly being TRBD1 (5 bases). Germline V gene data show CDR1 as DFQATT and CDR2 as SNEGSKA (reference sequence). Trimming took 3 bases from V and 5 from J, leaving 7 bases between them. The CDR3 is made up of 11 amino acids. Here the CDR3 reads CSASRGYGYTF. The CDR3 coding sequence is TGCAGTGCTAGCCGGGGGTATGGCTACACCTTC.

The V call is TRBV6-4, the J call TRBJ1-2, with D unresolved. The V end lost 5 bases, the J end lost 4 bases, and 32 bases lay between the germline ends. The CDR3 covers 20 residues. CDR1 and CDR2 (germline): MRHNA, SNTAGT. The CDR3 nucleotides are TGTGCCAGCAGTAACTTACGAGTCAAAGGGAGGCTCCCGCTGGGCTATGGCTACACCTTC. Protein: CASSNLRVKGRLPLGYGYTF.

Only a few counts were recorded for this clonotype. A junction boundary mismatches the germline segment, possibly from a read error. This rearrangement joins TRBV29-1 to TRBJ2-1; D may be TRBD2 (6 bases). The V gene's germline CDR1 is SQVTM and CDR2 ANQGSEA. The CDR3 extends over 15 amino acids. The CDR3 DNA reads TGCAGCGTATTCGGGAGCCCGGGCTCCCACAATGAGCAGTTCTTC. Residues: CSVFGSPGSHNEQFF.

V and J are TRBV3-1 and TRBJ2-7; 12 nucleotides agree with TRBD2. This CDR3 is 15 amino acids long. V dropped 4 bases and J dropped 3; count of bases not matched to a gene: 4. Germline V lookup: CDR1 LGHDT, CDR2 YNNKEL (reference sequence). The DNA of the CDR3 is TGTGCCAGCAGCCCGACTAGCGGGAGACTCTACGAGCAGTACTTC. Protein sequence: CASSPTSGRLYEQYF.

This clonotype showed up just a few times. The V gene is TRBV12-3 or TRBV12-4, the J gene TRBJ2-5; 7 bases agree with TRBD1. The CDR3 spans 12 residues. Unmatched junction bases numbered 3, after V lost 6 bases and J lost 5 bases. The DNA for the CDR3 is TGTGCCAGCAGGGGGACAGTGGAGACCCAGTACTTC. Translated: CASRGTVETQYF.

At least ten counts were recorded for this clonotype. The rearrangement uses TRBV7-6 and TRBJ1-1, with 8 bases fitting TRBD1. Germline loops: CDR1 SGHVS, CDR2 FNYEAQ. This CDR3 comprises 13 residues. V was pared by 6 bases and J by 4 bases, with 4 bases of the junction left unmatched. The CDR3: CASRSTGGTEAFF. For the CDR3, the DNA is TGTGCCAGCAGGTCAACAGGGGGCACTGAAGCTTTCTTT.

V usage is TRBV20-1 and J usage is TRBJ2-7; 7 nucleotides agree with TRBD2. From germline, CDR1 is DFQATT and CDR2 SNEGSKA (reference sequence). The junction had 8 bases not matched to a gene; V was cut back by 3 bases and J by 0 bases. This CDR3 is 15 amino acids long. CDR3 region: CSARFASGFSYEQYF. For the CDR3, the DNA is TGCAGTGCTAGGTTTGCTAGCGGTTTCTCCTACGAGCAGTACTTC.

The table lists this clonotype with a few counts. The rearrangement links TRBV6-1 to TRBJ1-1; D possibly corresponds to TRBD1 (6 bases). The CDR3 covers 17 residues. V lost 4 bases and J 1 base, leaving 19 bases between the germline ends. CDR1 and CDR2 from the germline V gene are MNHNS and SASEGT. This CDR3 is CASSALAWGRGNTEAFF. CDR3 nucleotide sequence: TGTGCCAGCAGTGCCCTTGCCTGGGGGCGCGGGAACACTGAAGCTTTCTTT.

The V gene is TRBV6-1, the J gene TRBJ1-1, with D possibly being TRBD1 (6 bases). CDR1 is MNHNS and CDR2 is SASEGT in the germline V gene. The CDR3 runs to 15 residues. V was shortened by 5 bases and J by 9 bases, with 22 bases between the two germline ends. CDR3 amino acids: CASSPPGTLTQKAFF. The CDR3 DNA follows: TGTGCCAGCAGTCCCCCTGGGACACTCACTCAGAAAGCTTTCTTT.

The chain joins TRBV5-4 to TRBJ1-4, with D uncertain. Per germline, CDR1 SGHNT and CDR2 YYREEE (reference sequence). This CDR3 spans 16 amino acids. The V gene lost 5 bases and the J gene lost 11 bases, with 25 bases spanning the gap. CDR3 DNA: TGTGCCAGCAGACCTATGGACGGCTCCTCCTTGGGGAAACTGTTTTTT. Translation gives CASRPMDGSSLGKLFF. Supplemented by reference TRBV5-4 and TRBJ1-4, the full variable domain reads ETGVTQSPTHLIKTRGQQVTLRCSSQSGHNTVSWYQQALGQGPQFIFQYYREEENGRGNFPPRFSGLQFPNYSSELNVNALELDDSALYLCASRPMDGSSLGKLFFGSGTQLSVL.

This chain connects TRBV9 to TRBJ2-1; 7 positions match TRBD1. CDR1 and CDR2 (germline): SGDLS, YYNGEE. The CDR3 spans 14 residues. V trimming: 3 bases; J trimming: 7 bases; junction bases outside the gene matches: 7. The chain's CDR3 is CASSGLTGHNEQFF. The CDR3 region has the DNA TGTGCCAGCAGCGGTCTGACAGGGCATAATGAGCAGTTCTTC.

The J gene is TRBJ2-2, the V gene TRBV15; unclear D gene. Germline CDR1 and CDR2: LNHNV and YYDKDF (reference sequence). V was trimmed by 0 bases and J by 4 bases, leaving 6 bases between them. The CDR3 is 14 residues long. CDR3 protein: CATSRDRSTGELFF. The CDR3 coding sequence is TGTGCCACCAGCAGAGATCGGAGCACCGGGGAGCTGTTTTTT.

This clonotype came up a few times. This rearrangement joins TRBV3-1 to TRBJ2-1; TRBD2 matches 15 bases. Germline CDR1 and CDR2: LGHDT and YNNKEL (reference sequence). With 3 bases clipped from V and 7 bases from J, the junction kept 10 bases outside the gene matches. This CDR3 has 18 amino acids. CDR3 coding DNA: TGTGCCAGCAGCCATCCCCTTTCCGGGACTAGCGGGAGGAATGAGCAGTTCTTC. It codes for CASSHPLSGTSGRNEQFF.

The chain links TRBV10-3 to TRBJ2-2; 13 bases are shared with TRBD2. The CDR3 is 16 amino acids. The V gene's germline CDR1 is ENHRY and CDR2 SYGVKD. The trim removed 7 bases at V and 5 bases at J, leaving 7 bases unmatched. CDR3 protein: CAITTTSGRKTGELFF. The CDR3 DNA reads TGTGCCATCACTACGACTAGCGGGAGGAAAACCGGGGAGCTGTTTTTT.

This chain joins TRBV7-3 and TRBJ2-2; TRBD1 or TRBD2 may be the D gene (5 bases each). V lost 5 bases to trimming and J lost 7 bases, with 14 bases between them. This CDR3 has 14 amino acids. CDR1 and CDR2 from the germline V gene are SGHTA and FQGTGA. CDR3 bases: TGTGCCAGCAGCGGGGGACGCGGCGGCGGGGAGCTGTTTTTT. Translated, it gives CASSGGRGGGELFF.

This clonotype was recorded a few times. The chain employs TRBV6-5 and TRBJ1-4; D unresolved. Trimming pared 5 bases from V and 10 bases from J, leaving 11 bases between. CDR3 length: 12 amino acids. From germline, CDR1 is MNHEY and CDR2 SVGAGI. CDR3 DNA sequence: TGTGCCAGCAGTGCCCTGGGTGGAAAACTGTTTTTT. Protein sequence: CASSALGGKLFF.